These T cell receptor beta chains were read from a single sample in a study of shared clonotypes between healthy human individuals. Here immunoSEQ multiplex PCR was the method, and the copy in TCRdb shows in-frame clones only, minus some. This table holds millions of clones, approximately 94% found once. Sequencing was carried out using naive CD8+ T cells sorted from blood. These receptors came from a man younger than 35 in good health. CDR3s include the opening cysteine and the closing phenylalanine or tryptophan. Fields, in order: D gene, J gene, V gene, clone size, CDR3 protein, CDR3 DNA. A D gene is named only where the DNA matches it firmly. Clone size appears in some rows only: once, few, many, or a class for an expanded clone.

.,TRBJ2-1,TRBV11-2,.,CASSAPGGNEQFF,TGTGCCAGCAGCGCCCCCGGGGGCAATGAGCAGTTCTTC
.,TRBJ1-1,TRBV14,.,CASSQELNTEAFF,TGTGCCAGCAGCCAAGAACTTAACACTGAAGCTTTCTTT
.,TRBJ2-2,TRBV13,.,CASSFERDPYTGELFF,TGTGCCAGCAGCTTCGAGCGCGACCCATACACCGGGGAGCTGTTTTTT
TRBD2,TRBJ2-3,TRBV6-5,.,CASYGLAGTDTQYF,TGTGCCAGCTACGGACTAGCGGGGACAGATACGCAGTATTTT
TRBD1,TRBJ1-2,TRBV11-2,.,CASSLRQGTNYGYTF,TGTGCCAGCAGCTTACGACAGGGGACCAACTATGGCTACACCTTC
.,TRBJ2-7,TRBV28,.,CASRQYPGTFPYEQYF,TGTGCCAGCAGACAATATCCCGGGACATTCCCCTACGAGCAGTACTTC
TRBD1,TRBJ1-2,TRBV28,.,CASIPFGTGPTNYGYTF,TGTGCCAGCATCCCCTTCGGGACAGGCCCAACTAACTATGGCTACACCTTC
TRBD2,TRBJ2-1,TRBV6-5,.,CASSSTGTSFYNEQFF,TGTGCCAGCAGTTCTACCGGGACTAGCTTTTACAATGAGCAGTTCTTC
.,TRBJ2-1,TRBV7-9,.,CASSLFLYNEQFF,TGTGCCAGCAGCTTATTCCTCTACAATGAGCAGTTCTTC
.,TRBJ2-2,TRBV6-5,once,CASSYYRDGTGELFF,TGTGCCAGCAGTTATTACAGGGATGGGACCGGGGAGCTGTTTTTT
.,TRBJ1-1,TRBV28,.,CASSFQGNTEAFF,TGTGCCAGCAGTTTCCAGGGTAACACTGAAGCTTTCTTT
.,TRBJ2-7,TRBV6-1,.,CASSASPRYYEQYF,TGTGCCAGCAGTGCTAGCCCCAGATACTACGAGCAGTACTTC
TRBD1,TRBJ1-4,TRBV2,.,CASSEGLTGVNEKLFF,TGTGCCAGCAGTGAAGGTCTGACAGGGGTGAATGAAAAACTGTTTTTT
TRBD1,TRBJ2-3,TRBV5-1,.,CASSTGTVTTDTQYF,TGCGCCAGCAGCACCGGGACAGTGACCACAGATACGCAGTATTTT
.,TRBJ1-6,TRBV7-3,.,CASSLDGSYNSPLHF,TGTGCCAGCAGCTTAGACGGCTCCTATAATTCACCCCTCCACTTT
.,TRBJ1-4,TRBV6-5,.,CASSTGTFTNEKLFF,TGTGCCAGCAGTACTGGGACTTTCACTAATGAAAAACTGTTTTTT
.,TRBJ2-5,TRBV7-9,.,CASSFILGDQETQYF,TGTGCCAGCAGCTTCATTTTGGGGGACCAAGAGACCCAGTACTTC
TRBD1,TRBJ1-1,TRBV2,.,CASSGGQGEGRDTEAFF,TGTGCCAGCAGTGGCGGACAGGGGGAAGGGCGAGACACTGAAGCTTTCTTT
.,TRBJ2-3,TRBV5-6,.,CASSLGATDTQYF,TGTGCCAGCAGCCTGGGAGCCACAGATACGCAGTATTTT
.,TRBJ2-7,TRBV20-1,.,CSASGINEQYF,TGCAGTGCTAGCGGGATCAACGAGCAGTACTTC
.,TRBJ1-1,TRBV5-4,.,CASSLGTGDTEAFF,TGTGCCAGCAGCTTGGGGACGGGTGACACTGAAGCTTTCTTT
.,TRBJ2-5,TRBV7-9,.,CASSTLDPLETQYF,TGTGCCAGCAGCACCCTGGACCCTTTAGAGACCCAGTACTTC
TRBD1,TRBJ1-6,TRBV4-1,.,CASSQGTGALSPPLHF,TGCGCCAGCAGCCAAGGGACAGGGGCCCTTTCGCCACCCCTCCACTTT
.,TRBJ2-3,TRBV11-2,.,CASSPPSTDTQYF,TGTGCCAGCAGCCCACCTAGCACAGATACGCAGTATTTT
.,TRBJ1-2,TRBV6-5,.,CASSYSETVYGYTF,TGTGCCAGCAGTTACTCAGAGACAGTATATGGCTACACCTTC
TRBD2,TRBJ2-7,TRBV7-9,.,CASSWTSSYEQYF,TGTGCCAGCAGCTGGACTAGCTCCTACGAGCAGTACTTC
TRBD1,TRBJ2-3,TRBV14,.,CASSHLGQGAKDTQYF,TGTGCCAGCAGCCACTTAGGACAGGGGGCAAAGGATACGCAGTATTTT
.,TRBJ2-1,TRBV29-1,.,CSVEGLWGDEQFF,TGCAGCGTTGAAGGGCTATGGGGCGATGAGCAGTTCTTC
.,TRBJ1-3,TRBV6-1,.,CASSEFPPGVEGNTIYF,TGTGCCAGCAGTGAGTTCCCCCCGGGGGTGGAAGGAAACACCATATATTTT
TRBD1,TRBJ2-5,TRBV9,.,CASSGRDSQETQYF,TGTGCCAGCAGCGGTCGGGACAGTCAAGAGACCCAGTACTTC
.,TRBJ2-7,TRBV27,.,CASRGTSPEQYF,TGTGCCAGCAGAGGAACTAGCCCAGAGCAGTACTTC
TRBD1,TRBJ1-2,TRBV27,.,CASSFRTGVNYGYTF,TGTGCCAGCAGTTTCCGGACAGGGGTAAATTATGGCTACACCTTC
.,TRBJ2-7,TRBV29-1,.,CSVVAGDYEQYF,TGCAGCGTTGTTGCCGGGGACTACGAGCAGTACTTC
.,TRBJ1-5,TRBV27,.,CASSTYSAGENQPQHF,TGTGCCAGCAGTACCTACAGCGCTGGGGAGAATCAGCCCCAGCATTTT
.,TRBJ1-1,TRBV7-9,once,CASSLEGGRTEAFF,TGTGCCAGCAGCTTAGAAGGGGGTAGGACTGAAGCTTTCTTT
.,TRBJ1-2,TRBV14,.,CASSQGRGLSRGYTF,TGTGCCAGCAGCCAAGGTCGGGGACTTTCTAGGGGCTACACCTTC
.,TRBJ1-6,TRBV4-2,.,CASSQDLRGRDSPLHF,TGTGCCAGCAGCCAAGATTTAAGGGGTCGGGATTCACCCCTCCACTTT
.,TRBJ1-3,TRBV9,.,CASSLGGGAGNTIYF,TGTGCCAGCAGCCTCGGTGGAGGGGCTGGAAACACCATATATTTT
TRBD2,TRBJ2-7,TRBV2,.,CASSEAYWGGEQYF,TGTGCCAGCAGTGAAGCATATTGGGGGGGCGAGCAGTACTTC
TRBD1,TRBJ2-2,TRBV6-6,.,CASSHDRERDTGELFF,TGTGCCAGCAGTCATGACAGGGAGAGAGACACCGGGGAGCTGTTTTTT
.,TRBJ1-1,TRBV5-6,.,CASKISSGAPTEAFF,TGTGCCAGCAAAATAAGCTCGGGGGCGCCGACTGAAGCTTTCTTT
.,TRBJ1-5,TRBV19,.,CASSIPYSNQPQHF,TGTGCCAGTAGTATCCCATATAGCAATCAGCCCCAGCATTTT
.,TRBJ2-1,TRBV7-9,.,CASSLAANEQFF,TGTGCCAGCAGCTTGGCAGCAAATGAGCAGTTCTTC